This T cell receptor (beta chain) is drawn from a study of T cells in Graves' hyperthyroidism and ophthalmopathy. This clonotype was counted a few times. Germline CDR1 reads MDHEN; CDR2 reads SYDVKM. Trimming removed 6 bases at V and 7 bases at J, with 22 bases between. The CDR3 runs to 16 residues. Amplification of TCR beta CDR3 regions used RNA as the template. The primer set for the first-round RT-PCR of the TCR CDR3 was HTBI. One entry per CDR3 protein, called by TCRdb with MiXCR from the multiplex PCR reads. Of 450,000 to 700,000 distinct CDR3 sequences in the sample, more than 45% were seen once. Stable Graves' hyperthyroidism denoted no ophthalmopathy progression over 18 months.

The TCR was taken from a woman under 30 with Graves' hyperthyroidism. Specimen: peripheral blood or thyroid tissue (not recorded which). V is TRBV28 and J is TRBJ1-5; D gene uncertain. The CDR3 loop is CASRPRTLGVPQPQHF. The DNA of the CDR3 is TGTGCCAGCAGACCCCGGACTCTTGGCGTACCGCAGCCCCAGCATTTT.